The next 29 T cell receptor beta chains were all read from a single sample in a study of cytomegalovirus exposure and HLA in healthy donors (dated 2017 in TCRdb). Library preparation employed the immunoSEQ multiplex PCR assay. For the multiplex PCR, a mixture combining 60 forward primers for TCR Vbeta segments and 13 reverse primers for TCR Jbeta segments was used. The immuneACCESS repertoire file appears here via TCRdb, limited to in-frame rearrangements. These files lack a portion of the clones; in checked studies, under half of the deficit traces to unresolved V genes, and the cause of the others is not known. Recorded for this sample are roughly 98,000 clones; about 80% of them occurred a single time. Jointly, the top ten make up about 2% of the sample. Input material: PBMCs. The receptors derive from a man aged 40-50 years in good health and CMV-seronegative.

The chain's CDR3 is CATSRDWGSTGRSYGYTF. Written as DNA, the CDR3 is TGTGCCACCAGCAGAGATTGGGGCTCGACAGGGAGGTCGTATGGCTACACCTTC. This chain connects TRBV15 to TRBJ1-2; TRBD1 matches at 7 bases. CDR1 and CDR2 (germline): LNHNV, YYDKDF (reference sequence). The V segment lost 0 bases and the J segment 5 bases; nucleotides outside the gene matches: 15. This CDR3 spans 18 amino acids.

The rearrangement uses TRBV19 and TRBJ2-1; 8 bases fit TRBD1. This CDR3 is 15 amino acids long. Per germline, CDR1 LNHDA and CDR2 SQIVND (reference sequence). J gave up 4 bases and V 3 bases, and 5 bases lay outside the gene matches. CDR3 amino acids: CASSISRGHYNEQFF. Written as DNA, the CDR3 is TGTGCCAGTAGTATCAGCAGGGGGCATTACAATGAGCAGTTCTTC.

This chain connects TRBV18 to TRBJ1-1, with 10 bases fitting TRBD1. The germline V gene has CDR1 KGHSH and CDR2 LQKENI. This CDR3 region has 15 residues. V lost 3 bases, J lost 5 bases, and 6 bases stayed unmatched. The CDR3 region is CASSPYSDRGTEAFF. As DNA, the CDR3 is TGTGCCAGCTCACCTTACTCGGACAGGGGGACTGAAGCTTTCTTT. Drawing the rest from reference TRBV18 and TRBJ1-1, the complete variable domain is NAGVMQNPRHLVRRRGQEARLRCSPMKGHSHVYWYRQLPEEGLKFMVYLQKENIIDESGMPKERFSAEFPKEGPSILRIQQVVRGDSAAYFCASSPYSDRGTEAFFGQGTRLTVV.

This rearrangement joins TRBV11-2 to TRBJ2-3; 10 bases align to TRBD2. Germline trimming cut 2 bases from V and 1 base from J; bases unmatched to any gene: 9. The germline V gene has CDR1 SGHAT and CDR2 FQNNGV. There are 18 residues in the CDR3. CDR3 sequence (DNA): TGTGCCAGCAGCTTATCGTTGGTTAGCGGGAGGCGCACAGATACGCAGTATTTT. Amino acids: CASSLSLVSGRRTDTQYF.

The chain has TRBV5-4 and TRBJ2-1, with 7 bases fitting TRBD2. The germline V gene has CDR1 SGHNT and CDR2 YYREEE (reference sequence). V lost 5 bases to trimming and J lost 3 bases; unmatched junction nucleotides: 5. The CDR3 sequence is 14 residues long. The CDR3 DNA is TGTGCCAGCAGGGGATCGGGGGGCTACAATGAGCAGTTCTTC. Residues: CASRGSGGYNEQFF.

The gene calls are TRBV7-8 and TRBJ1-5, with 8 bases matching TRBD1. Germline CDR1 and CDR2: SGHVS and FQNEAQ. J was trimmed by 2 bases and V by 4 bases; bases with no gene match: 7. There are 16 residues in the CDR3. The CDR3 DNA reads TGTGCCAGCAGCTCCACGACAGGGGAACGCAATCAGCCCCAGCATTTT. Its protein product is CASSSTTGERNQPQHF.

This chain links TRBV4-2 with TRBJ1-1; D not certain. The CDR3 contains 14 residues. Germline CDR1 and CDR2: LGHNA and YNFKEQ. Trimming took off 1 base at V and 5 bases at J, with 11 bases between the two ends. The CDR3: CASSQGPGETEAFF. The DNA for the CDR3 is TGTGCCAGCAGCCAAGGGCCCGGAGAGACTGAAGCTTTCTTT.

The genes are TRBV19 and TRBJ1-2; D unresolved. The CDR3 has 13 amino acids. Per germline, CDR1 LNHDA and CDR2 SQIVND (reference sequence). The germline V and J ends were trimmed by 7 bases and 2 bases, with 11 bases remaining between them. DNA of the CDR3: TGTGCCAGTACATCAATCGGGAACTATGGCTACACCTTC. Amino acids: CASTSIGNYGYTF.

The V gene is TRBV2, the J gene TRBJ2-5; 10 nucleotides agree with TRBD1. From germline, CDR1 is SNHLY and CDR2 FYNNEI. The CDR3 contains 15 residues. V was clipped by 6 bases and J by 11 bases; unmatched bases: 15. CDR3 nucleotide sequence: TGTGCCAGCAGATGGGGACAGGGGAAGAACTCGGTGCAGTACTTC. Protein sequence: CASRWGQGKNSVQYF.

The V call is TRBV7-2, the J call TRBJ1-1; 8 bases align to TRBD1. The trim removed 0 bases at V and 5 bases at J, leaving 5 bases unmatched. This CDR3 has 15 residues. From germline, CDR1 is SGHTA and CDR2 FQGNSA. The CDR3 DNA sequence: TGTGCCAGCAGCTTAGCAGGACAGGGACGGACTGAAGCTTTCTTT. Its protein is CASSLAGQGRTEAFF.

This clone was counted between two and nine times. The chain carries TRBV15 and TRBJ2-7; no definite D call. The CDR3 is 13 amino acids. Germline V lookup: CDR1 LNHNV, CDR2 YYDKDF (reference sequence). V was shortened by 0 bases and J by 5 bases, with 8 bases between the two germline ends. Written as DNA, the CDR3 is TGTGCCACCAGCAGAGATATCCGGGACGAGCAGTACTTC. Its protein is CATSRDIRDEQYF.

The genes are TRBV5-4 and TRBJ2-1, with 10 bases aligning to TRBD1. The CDR3 runs to 15 residues. Unmatched junction bases numbered 10, after V lost 4 bases and J lost 9 bases. Germline V lookup: CDR1 SGHNT, CDR2 YYREEE (reference sequence). The CDR3 loop reads CASSGGTGEYGEQFF. CDR3 nucleotides: TGTGCCAGCAGCGGCGGGACAGGGGAATACGGTGAGCAGTTCTTC.

This clone has only a few counts. The genes are TRBV6-1 and TRBJ1-5, with D possibly TRBD1 on 5 matching bases. V was trimmed by 4 bases and J by 5 bases, leaving 9 bases between them. The CDR3 runs 13 residues. Per the germline V gene, CDR1 is MNHNS and CDR2 is SASEGT. The CDR3 region has the DNA TGTGCCAGCAGTGTGGGGCAACATCAGCCCCAGCATTTT. Protein product: CASSVGQHQPQHF.

The V and J genes are TRBV7-7 and TRBJ1-4, with D perhaps TRBD1 (5 bases). V lost 2 bases and J lost 7, with 8 bases in between. This CDR3 spans 13 amino acids. Germline loops: CDR1 SSHAT, CDR2 FNYEAQ (reference sequence). CDR3 loop: CASSLNRGEKLFF. The CDR3 DNA sequence: TGTGCCAGCAGCTTAAATAGGGGTGAAAAACTGTTTTTT.

This clone was found a few times. The identical CDR3 is also encoded by other nucleotide sequences in the sample. The chain recombines TRBV9 with TRBJ1-1; 7 bases are a match to TRBD1. The CDR3 consists of 16 residues. Trimming at V came to 0 bases and at J to 0 bases, leaving 5 bases not matched to a gene. Germline CDR1 is SGDLS and CDR2 is YYNGEE. CDR3 sequence: CASSVGTGLLNTEAFF. The CDR3 coding sequence is TGTGCCAGCAGCGTAGGGACAGGACTTTTGAACACTGAAGCTTTCTTT. The full variable domain, its missing parts supplied by reference TRBV9 and TRBJ1-1, is DSGVTQTPKHLITATGQRVTLRCSPRSGDLSVYWYQQSLDQGLQFLIQYYNGEERAKGNILERFSAQQFPDLHSELNLSSLELGDSALYFCASSVGTGLLNTEAFFGQGTRLTVV.

This chain uses TRBV28 with TRBJ2-7, with D tentatively TRBD2 (5 bases). V dropped 1 base and J dropped 4 bases, with 14 bases sitting between them. CDR1 MDHEN and CDR2 SYDVKM come from the germline V gene. This CDR3 comprises 15 residues. The CDR3 loop is CASSLLRDSEYEQYF. CDR3 DNA sequence: TGTGCCAGCAGTTTATTAAGGGATAGCGAGTACGAGCAGTACTTC.

The V and J genes are TRBV15 and TRBJ1-4; no clear D. Trimming took 2 bases from V and 4 from J, leaving 11 bases between them. Germline V gene sequence: CDR1 LNHNV, CDR2 YYDKDF (reference sequence). CDR3 length equals 15 residues. The CDR3: CATSRTLGHNEKLFF. The CDR3 coding sequence is TGTGCCACCAGCAGAACATTGGGCCATAATGAAAAACTGTTTTTT.

This chain links TRBV5-1 with TRBJ2-1; 10 nucleotides agree with TRBD1. Germline V gene lookup returns CDR1 SGHRS and CDR2 YFSETQ. The CDR3 runs 15 residues. Trimming cost V 2 bases and J 8 bases; bases outside gene matches: 7. CDR3 loop: CASSFGTGAIDEQFF. The CDR3 coding sequence is TGCGCCAGCAGCTTTGGGACAGGGGCAATTGATGAGCAGTTCTTC.

The CDR3 loop is CASSEALGGYNEQFF. CDR3 DNA: TGTGCCAGCAGTGAAGCGCTTGGAGGTTACAATGAGCAGTTCTTC. The V call is TRBV6-1, the J call TRBJ2-1, with D perhaps matching TRBD2 (5 bases). Trimming pared 0 bases from V and 4 bases from J, leaving 10 bases between. CDR3 size: 15 residues. Germline CDR1 reads MNHNS; CDR2 reads SASEGT.

This clone was picked up a small number of times. The rearrangement uses TRBV11-3 and TRBJ2-2, with a possible D match to TRBD1 (5 bases). This CDR3 has 17 amino acids. Germline assignment: CDR1 SGHNT and CDR2 YENEEA. Trimming took 0 bases from V and 0 from J, leaving 11 bases between them. CDR3 loop: CASSLEGGQANTGELFF. The CDR3 DNA is TGTGCCAGCAGCTTAGAGGGCGGACAAGCGAACACCGGGGAGCTGTTTTTT. Full variable domain (remainder filled in from reference TRBV11-3 and TRBJ2-2): EAGVVQSPRYKIIEKKQPVAFWCNPISGHNTLYWYLQNLGQGPELLIRYENEEAVDDSQLPKDRFSAERLKGVDSTLKIQPAELGDSAVYLCASSLEGGQANTGELFFGEGSRLTVL.

The chain is built from TRBV30 and TRBJ2-5; TRBD2 is a possible D gene (6 bases). Trimming cost V 4 bases and J 3 bases, with 27 bases left between them. The CDR3 has 18 amino acids. CDR1 is GTSNPN, CDR2 SVGIG, per germline (reference sequence). The CDR3 loop reads CAWIPGAIRLSGEETQYF. The CDR3 nucleotides are TGTGCCTGGATTCCCGGGGCGATCAGGCTTAGCGGAGAAGAGACCCAGTACTTC.

This chain connects TRBV27 to TRBJ2-7, with TRBD1 identical over 9 bases. Germline-derived CDR1 and CDR2 are MNHEY and SMNVEV (reference sequence). This CDR3 is built from 17 residues. The V gene end was trimmed by 4 bases and the J gene end by 3 bases; junction bases not matched to a gene: 13. CDR3 protein: CASSSLLTGTGYYEQYF. For the CDR3, the DNA is TGTGCCAGCAGTTCCTTACTTACCGGGACAGGGTACTACGAGCAGTACTTC.

This clone was observed a handful of times. The genes are TRBV11-2 and TRBJ2-5; 7 bases match TRBD1. Losses at the gene ends were 3 bases for V and 1 base for J; bases not matched to a gene: 2. Germline V gives CDR1 SGHAT, CDR2 FQNNGV. This CDR3 comprises 14 residues. The DNA of the CDR3 is TGTGCCAGCAGCTTGGGACAGAGCCAAGAGACCCAGTACTTC. Protein product: CASSLGQSQETQYF.

This clone was seen just once. The chain links TRBV28 to TRBJ2-7; 9 nucleotides match TRBD1. The V gene end was trimmed by 6 bases and the J gene end by 7 bases; junction bases not matched to a gene: 10. Germline-derived CDR1 and CDR2 are MDHEN and SYDVKM. The CDR3 has 14 residues. CDR3 nucleotide sequence: TGTGCCAGCAGAAGCCCAGACAGGGGGTGGGAGCAGTACTTC. It encodes CASRSPDRGWEQYF.

The chain has TRBV5-8 and TRBJ2-6, with a weak D call TRBD1 (5 bases). V was pared by 4 bases and J by 0 bases, with 8 bases between. The CDR3 loop spans 15 amino acids. From germline, CDR1 is SGHTS and CDR2 YDEGEE. For the CDR3, the DNA is TGTGCCAGCAGCCAGGGTAGCTCTGGGGCCAACGTCCTGACTTTC. Its protein is CASSQGSSGANVLTF. Using reference TRBV5-8 and TRBJ2-6 for the parts outside the CDR3, the full variable domain is EAGVTQSPTHLIKTRGQQATLRCSPISGHTSVYWYQQALGLGLQFLLWYDEGEERNRGNFPPRFSGRQFPNYSSELNVNALELEDSALYLCASSQGSSGANVLTFGAGSRLTVL.

The chain couples TRBV5-1 to TRBJ2-2; 7 bases map to TRBD1. V shed 8 bases and J 0 bases; nucleotides not matched to a gene: 10. CDR1 and CDR2 (germline): SGHRS, YFSETQ. This CDR3 has 16 amino acids. The CDR3 nucleotides are TGCGCCAGTTACCGGGACAGATGGACGAACACCGGGGAGCTGTTTTTT. This translates into CASYRDRWTNTGELFF.

The J gene is TRBJ2-1, the V gene TRBV19; D uncertain. The germline CDR1 and CDR2 sequences are LNHDA and SQIVND (reference sequence). Trimming cost V 3 bases and J 10 bases, with 13 bases left between them. The CDR3 totals 13 residues. The CDR3 coding sequence is TGTGCCAGTAGTATGACTCGAGCCCAGGAGCAGTTCTTC. Its translation is CASSMTRAQEQFF.

This clone was detected only once. The J gene is TRBJ2-7, the V gene TRBV11-3; the D gene is possibly TRBD2 (5 bases). Trimming left V 5 bases short and J 6 bases short, with 20 bases between. The germline V gene has CDR1 SGHNT and CDR2 YENEEA. The CDR3 covers 15 residues. CDR3 sequence reads: CASSLGRIRRVEQYF. CDR3 DNA: TGTGCCAGCAGCCTCGGACGGATACGGCGGGTCGAGCAGTACTTC. Together with reference TRBV11-3 and TRBJ2-7, the CDR3 gives the full variable domain: EAGVVQSPRYKIIEKKQPVAFWCNPISGHNTLYWYLQNLGQGPELLIRYENEEAVDDSQLPKDRFSAERLKGVDSTLKIQPAELGDSAVYLCASSLGRIRRVEQYFGPGTRLTVT.

J is TRBJ1-5 and V is TRBV6-1, with 11 bases matching TRBD1. V lost 2 bases to trimming and J lost 5 bases; unmatched junction nucleotides: 8. CDR3 length: 17 residues. Per the germline V gene, CDR1 is MNHNS and CDR2 is SASEGT. The CDR3 spells CASSEWGQGVGHQPQHF. The CDR3 DNA reads as TGTGCCAGCAGTGAATGGGGACAGGGGGTAGGGCATCAGCCCCAGCATTTT.